These 18 T cell receptor beta chains were sequenced from one sample in a study of CD39 and CD103 CD8 tumor-infiltrating T cells. Method: immunoSEQ multiplex PCR; TCRdb's copy keeps in-frame clones and lacks some. The data contain approximately 18,000 clones, 90% to 95% of them singletons. Sequencing was carried out using CD8+ T cells sorted from blood. The subset here: total memory CD8 T cells (CD45RA-CCR7+/-) from blood or uninvolved lymph node. The source is a human donor with head and neck squamous cell carcinoma.

V gene TRBV4-1 combines with J gene TRBJ1-1, with D uncertain. Germline CDR1 reads MGHRA; CDR2 reads YSYEKL. The CDR3 is 16 residues long. V lost 2 bases, J lost 10 bases, and 23 bases lay in between. The CDR3 DNA reads as TGCGCCAGCAGCCAATATGTGGGGAAAGACAACAATCGAGCTTTCTTT. Protein sequence: CASSQYVGKDNNRAFF.

The V and J genes are TRBV27 and TRBJ2-7, with 9 bases lining up with TRBD1. The CDR3 runs 15 residues. V shed 2 bases and J 3 bases; nucleotides not matched to a gene: 5. Germline loops: CDR1 MNHEY, CDR2 SMNVEV (reference sequence). As DNA, the CDR3 is TGTGCCAGCAGTTTAGGGGGGACAGGGTTCTACGAGCAGTACTTC. It encodes CASSLGGTGFYEQYF.

This sequence joins TRBV9 and TRBJ2-5, with unresolved D. Germline V gives CDR1 SGDLS, CDR2 YYNGEE. This CDR3 contains 12 residues. The germline V and J ends were trimmed by 3 bases and 5 bases, with 8 bases remaining between them. DNA for the CDR3: TGTGCCAGCAGCGACGTCGGGGAGACCCAGTACTTC. Residues: CASSDVGETQYF.

This clone was counted once. The chain uses TRBV6-5 and TRBJ1-5, with D possibly TRBD1 on 6 matching bases. Germline V gene data show CDR1 as MNHEY and CDR2 as SVGAGI. The CDR3 totals 13 residues. V was shortened by 8 bases and J by 3 bases, with 11 bases between the two germline ends. The CDR3: CASSTGNNQPQHF. The CDR3 DNA is TGTGCCAGCTCCACAGGGAACAATCAGCCCCAGCATTTT.

This chain connects TRBV4-1 to TRBJ2-7; D is perhaps TRBD1 (5 bases). The germline V gene encodes CDR1 MGHRA and CDR2 YSYEKL. There are 16 residues in the CDR3. Trimming took off 3 bases at V and 0 bases at J, with 15 bases between the two ends. CDR3 loop: CASSQVLGQPSYEQYF. CDR3 nucleotide sequence: TGCGCCAGCAGCCAGGTCTTGGGGCAGCCCTCCTACGAGCAGTACTTC.

This clone was seen just once. Relative to the germline gene, one junction end is altered; a read error may explain this. This chain connects TRBV2 to TRBJ1-1; D remains ambiguous. The CDR3 is 15 residues long. CDR1 SNHLY and CDR2 FYNNEI come from the germline V gene. For the CDR3, the DNA is TGTGCCAGCAGAGAAGAGGCCACGACCCAGAGGGAAGCTTTCTTT. Amino acid sequence: CASREEATTQREAFF.

Remarks on this clone: Other DNA sequences of this sample code for an identical CDR3. This sequence joins TRBV27 and TRBJ1-2; possibly TRBD1 for D (6 bases). Between the trimmed V and J ends, which lost 3 bases and 2 bases, there was a span of 10 bases. This CDR3 comprises 14 residues. Germline CDR1 reads MNHEY; CDR2 reads SMNVEV (reference sequence). The CDR3 region is CASSLGGRNYGYTF. As DNA, the CDR3 is TGTGCCAGCAGTTTGGGGGGGCGCAACTATGGCTACACCTTC.

The chain uses TRBV11-3 and TRBJ1-6; no reliable D call. Germline loops: CDR1 SGHNT, CDR2 YENEEA. Trimming removed 2 bases at V and 6 bases at J, with 5 bases between. The CDR3 is 13 amino acids. This CDR3 reads CASSLFANSPLHF. DNA of the CDR3: TGTGCCAGCAGCTTATTCGCTAATTCACCCCTCCACTTT.

V gene TRBV5-5 combines with J gene TRBJ2-7; tentatively, D is TRBD2 (5 bases). The length of the CDR3 is 14 residues. Per germline, CDR1 SGHKS and CDR2 YYEKEE (reference sequence). The V end was cut by 0 bases, the J end by 3 bases, with 10 bases between. In DNA form, the CDR3 reads TGTGCCAGCAGCTTGGCAGCGGCAAACTACGAGCAGTACTTC. Translating it yields CASSLAAANYEQYF.

This rearrangement joins TRBV2 to TRBJ2-3; 7 nucleotides agree with TRBD1. Germline CDR1 is SNHLY and CDR2 is FYNNEI. The V gene end was trimmed by 1 base and the J gene end by 0 bases; junction bases not matched to a gene: 10. The CDR3 runs to 18 residues. CDR3 region: CASSEVAFGDSSTDTQYF. CDR3 coding DNA: TGTGCCAGCAGTGAAGTAGCGTTTGGGGACAGTAGCACAGATACGCAGTATTTT. Together with reference TRBV2 and TRBJ2-3, the CDR3 gives the full variable domain: EPEVTQTPSHQVTQMGQEVILRCVPISNHLYFYWYRQILGQKVEFLVSFYNNEISEKSEIFDDQFSVERPDGSNFTLKIRSTKLEDSAMYFCASSEVAFGDSSTDTQYFGPGTRLTVL.

V and J are TRBV4-1 and TRBJ1-6; D uncertain. The V gene's germline CDR1 is MGHRA and CDR2 YSYEKL. The ends were cut back, 1 base at V and 13 bases at J, with 11 bases in the middle. The CDR3 consists of 13 residues. The CDR3 region is CASSQVAFSPLHF. In DNA form, the CDR3 reads TGCGCCAGCAGCCAAGTGGCGTTCTCTCCCCTCCACTTT.

The chain has TRBV4-1 and TRBJ1-5; 7 nucleotides agree with TRBD1. The CDR3 totals 15 residues. V shed 1 base, J shed 4 bases, and the junction held 4 bases outside the gene matches. CDR1 and CDR2 (germline): MGHRA, YSYEKL. In nucleotides, the CDR3 is TGCGCCAGCAGCCAAGGGCACAGGGGTAATCAGCCCCAGCATTTT. Translated, it gives CASSQGHRGNQPQHF.

The chain links TRBV28 to TRBJ1-1; a weak D match, TRBD1 (5 bases). V lost 2 bases, J lost 8 bases, and 9 bases lay in between. The CDR3 is 12 residues long. Germline V gene sequence: CDR1 MDHEN, CDR2 SYDVKM. DNA for the CDR3: TGTGCCAGCAGTTTAGGGGACTTCGAAGCTTTCTTT. Its translation is CASSLGDFEAFF.

This chain connects TRBV7-9 to TRBJ2-7, with D uncertain. The CDR3 is made up of 12 amino acids. Trimming pared 2 bases from V and 6 bases from J, leaving 8 bases between. CDR1 SEHNR and CDR2 FQNEAQ come from the germline V gene (reference sequence). This CDR3 reads CASSLTGVEQYF. The CDR3 coding sequence is TGTGCCAGCAGCTTAACTGGGGTCGAGCAGTACTTC.

V gene TRBV6-6 combines with J gene TRBJ1-1, with 8 bases fitting TRBD1. The CDR3 spans 13 residues. Germline trimming cut 6 bases from V and 4 bases from J; bases unmatched to any gene: 4. In germline, CDR1 is MNHNY, CDR2 SVGAGI (reference sequence). The CDR3 protein is CASSPGGVTEAFF. In DNA form, the CDR3 reads TGTGCCAGCAGCCCAGGGGGCGTCACTGAAGCTTTCTTT.

This chain links TRBV27 with TRBJ2-5, with TRBD1 as a possible D gene (6 bases). V lost 6 bases to trimming and J lost 2 bases, with 10 bases between them. This CDR3 region has 13 residues. Germline-derived CDR1 and CDR2 are MNHEY and SMNVEV (reference sequence). For the CDR3, the DNA is TGTGCCAGCAGGGACAGCCTTCAAGAGACCCAGTACTTC. This gives the protein CASRDSLQETQYF.

The CDR3 DNA reads TGTGCCAGCAGCCTCGGCGGGACAGGGGAAGAGACCCAGTACTTC. Its translation is CASSLGGTGEETQYF. This sequence joins TRBV6-5 and TRBJ2-5; 10 bases are a match to TRBD1. J lost 3 bases, V lost 6 bases, and 7 bases had no gene match. The CDR3 contains 15 residues. CDR1 and CDR2 (germline): MNHEY, SVGAGI.

CDR3 in amino acids: CASSLWRGGTDTQYF. Written as DNA, the CDR3 is TGTGCCAGCAGTTTGTGGCGGGGCGGCACAGATACGCAGTATTTT. This chain joins TRBV28 and TRBJ2-3, with D possibly being TRBD2 (6 bases). The CDR3 is 15 amino acids. Between the trimmed V and J ends, which lost 3 bases and 1 base, there was a span of 11 bases. Germline V CDR1 and CDR2: MDHEN, SYDVKM.